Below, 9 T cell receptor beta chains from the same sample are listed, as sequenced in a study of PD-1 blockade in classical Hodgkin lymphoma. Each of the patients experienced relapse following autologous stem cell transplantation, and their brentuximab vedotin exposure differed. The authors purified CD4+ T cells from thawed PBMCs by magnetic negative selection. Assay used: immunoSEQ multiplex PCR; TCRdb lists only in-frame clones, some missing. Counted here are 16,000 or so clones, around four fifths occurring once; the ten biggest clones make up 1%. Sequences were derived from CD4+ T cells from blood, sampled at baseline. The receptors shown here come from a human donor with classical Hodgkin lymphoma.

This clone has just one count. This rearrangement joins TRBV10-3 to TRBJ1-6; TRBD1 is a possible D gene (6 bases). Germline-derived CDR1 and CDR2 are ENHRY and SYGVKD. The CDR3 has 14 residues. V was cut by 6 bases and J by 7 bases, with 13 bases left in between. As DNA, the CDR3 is TGTGCCATCAGCGAAAGGACAGTGAATTCACCCCTCCACTTT. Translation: CAISERTVNSPLHF.

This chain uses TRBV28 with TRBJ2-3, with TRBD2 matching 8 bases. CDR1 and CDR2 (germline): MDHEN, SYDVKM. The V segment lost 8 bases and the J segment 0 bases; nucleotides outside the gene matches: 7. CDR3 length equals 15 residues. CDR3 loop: CASGWIAGSTDTQYF. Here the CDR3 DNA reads TGTGCCAGCGGCTGGATAGCGGGAAGCACAGATACGCAGTATTTT.

The CDR3 nucleotides are TGTGCCAGCAGCTTAAACCCCCCCGGGGAGCTGTTTTTT. It is translated as CASSLNPPGELFF. This rearrangement joins TRBV7-3 to TRBJ2-2; D is unclear. The CDR3 contains 13 residues. The germline V and J ends were trimmed by 1 base and 6 bases, with 6 bases remaining between them. Germline V gene sequence: CDR1 SGHTA, CDR2 FQGTGA.

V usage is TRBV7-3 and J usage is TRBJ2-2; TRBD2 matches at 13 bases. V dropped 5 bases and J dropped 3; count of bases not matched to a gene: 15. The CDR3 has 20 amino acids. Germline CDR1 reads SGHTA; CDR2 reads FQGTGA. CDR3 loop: CASSRGLAGFRRGDTGELFF. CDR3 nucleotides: TGTGCCAGCAGCCGGGGACTAGCGGGATTCCGCCGGGGGGACACCGGGGAGCTGTTTTTT.

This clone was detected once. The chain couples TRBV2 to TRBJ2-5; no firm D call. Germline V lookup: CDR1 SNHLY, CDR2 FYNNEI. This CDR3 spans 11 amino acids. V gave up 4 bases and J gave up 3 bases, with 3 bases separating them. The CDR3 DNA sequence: TGTGCCAGCAGTGTGGAAGAGACCCAGTACTTC. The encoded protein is CASSVEETQYF.

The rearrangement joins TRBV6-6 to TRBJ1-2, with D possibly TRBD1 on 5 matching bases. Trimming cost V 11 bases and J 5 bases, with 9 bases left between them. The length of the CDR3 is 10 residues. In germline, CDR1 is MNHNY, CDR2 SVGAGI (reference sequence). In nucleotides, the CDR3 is TGTGCCCAGGGAGGATATGGCTACACCTTC. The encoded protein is CAQGGYGYTF.

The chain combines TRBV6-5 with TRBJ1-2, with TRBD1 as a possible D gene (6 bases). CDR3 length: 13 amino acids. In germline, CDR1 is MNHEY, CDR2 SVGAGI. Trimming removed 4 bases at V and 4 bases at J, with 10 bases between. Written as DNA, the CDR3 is TGTGCCAGCAGTTTCACAGGGAGCTATGGCTACACCTTC. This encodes CASSFTGSYGYTF.

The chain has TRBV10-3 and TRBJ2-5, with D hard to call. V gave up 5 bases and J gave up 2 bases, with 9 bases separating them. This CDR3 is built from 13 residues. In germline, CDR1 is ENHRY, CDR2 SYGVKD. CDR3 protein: CAISPGVQETQYF. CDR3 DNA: TGTGCCATCAGTCCCGGAGTACAAGAGACCCAGTACTTC.

CDR3 in amino acids: CASSLGTGNYGYTF. The CDR3 bases are TGTGCCAGCAGCTTAGGGACAGGGAACTATGGCTACACCTTC. The chain joins TRBV7-9 to TRBJ1-2; TRBD1 agrees at 8 bases. The germline gives CDR1 SEHNR, CDR2 FQNEAQ (reference sequence). After removal of 1 base from V and 2 bases from J, the junction contained 0 bases not matched to a gene. The CDR3 length is 14 residues.